This T cell receptor (beta chain) was recovered during a study of OX40 agonist ivuxolimab in advanced cancers. CDR1 SGHNT and CDR2 YYREEE come from the germline V gene (reference sequence). The CDR3 spans 14 residues. V was clipped by 3 bases and J by 0 bases, with 7 bases between them. With respect to this clone: Its antigen is not identified.

TCRdb keeps only in-frame clones here, not all; method: immunoSEQ multiplex PCR. This sample has about 73,000 clones, with about nine tenths found just once. The study, taken as a whole, reports: The specificity for antigen of the expanded peripheral T cells was not determined. Expanded clones were, on average, more numerous among CD8+ T cells than CD4+. Low clonal expansion, among the lowest seen, marked partial responders at 0.1-3.0 mg/kg.

The rearrangement links TRBV5-4 to TRBJ1-3; D may be TRBD1 (5 bases). This receptor was obtained from an adult with an advanced solid tumor such as melanoma, head and neck, liver or kidney cancer. Material: CD4+ or CD8+ T cells sorted from blood, obtained in a trial of the OX40 agonist ivuxolimab. The CDR3 here is CASSSTVSGNTIYF. DNA for the CDR3: TGTGCCAGCAGCTCGACAGTCTCTGGAAACACCATATATTTT.